Listed here is a single T cell receptor (beta chain). The sample originates from a study of blood T cell repertoires in COVID-19. In the original workflow: Estimation of nucleated cell counts relied on the amplification of reference gene primers. Data came from immunoSEQ multiplex PCR; TCRdb stores just in-frame clones and leaves some out. Clonal size and the V and J genes are those of that table, whereas D and trimming came from the DNA. The profile covers under 300,000 clones, with 70% to 90% appearing a single time and approximately 1% taken by the ten largest. The sequenced sample was PBMCs or T cells enriched from blood (not recorded which). The origin of this receptor is a woman aged 25 to 39 who had recovered from COVID-19.

The CDR3 loop is CASSRGASYNEQFF. In DNA, the CDR3 is TGTGCCAGCAGCCGGGGAGCTTCCTACAATGAGCAGTTCTTC. The chain is built from TRBV7-6 and TRBJ2-1; tentative D call: TRBD2 (5 bases). This CDR3 region has 14 residues. V was trimmed by 5 bases and J by 1 base, leaving 9 bases between them. CDR1 is SGHVS, CDR2 FNYEAQ, per germline.